These 12 T cell receptor beta chains were all obtained from the same sample, sequenced in a study of blood T cell repertoires in COVID-19. Data came from immunoSEQ multiplex PCR; TCRdb stores just in-frame clones and leaves some out. The sample contains hundreds of thousands of clones, roughly 88% of which appear only once. Sequenced material: peripheral blood. Receptors originate from a man older than 75 with acute or convalescent COVID-19.

This chain uses TRBV21-1 with TRBJ2-6; TRBD1 reflects the table's D call only, with no check against the DNA. TRBV21-1 is assigned pseudogene status. This CDR3 contains 16 residues. This chain's CDR3 is CASYPKAQGINNVLTF. CDR3 in DNA: TGTGCCAGCTATCCAAAGGCCCAGGGAATCAACAACGTCCTGACTTTC.

With respect to this clone: A read error may account for a junction end that differs from germline. This chain uses TRBV11-2 with TRBJ1-1; 7 bases are a match to TRBD1. Germline CDR1 SGHAT, CDR2 FQNNGV. There are 14 residues in the CDR3. The chain's CDR3 is CASSIDRDYTEAFF. The CDR3 DNA sequence: TGTGCCAGCAGCATAGACAGGGACTACACTGAAGCTTTCTTT.

V is TRBV19 and J is TRBJ1-5; D is perhaps TRBD1 (5 bases). CDR1 is LNHDA and CDR2 is SQIVND in the germline V gene (reference sequence). The CDR3 sequence is 15 residues long. V lost 3 bases to trimming and J lost 4 bases, with 13 bases between them. CDR3 sequence: CASSIETVGNQPQHF. The DNA for the CDR3 is TGTGCCAGTAGTATCGAGACAGTAGGGAATCAGCCCCAGCATTTT.

A note on this clone: This same CDR3 is encoded by further DNA sequences in the sample. The gene calls are TRBV3-1 (or the pseudogene TRBV3-2) and TRBJ2-5, with D tentatively TRBD2 (7 bases). V was cut by 5 bases and J by 5 bases, with 15 bases left in between. Germline V CDR1 and CDR2: LGHDT, YNNKEL (reference sequence). The CDR3 spans 14 residues. The CDR3 loop reads CASSSRGAGETQYF. The DNA for the CDR3 is TGTGCCAGCAGCTCCCGGGGGGCCGGTGAGACCCAGTACTTC.

The chain is built from TRBV5-4 and TRBJ2-5, with 15 bases fitting TRBD2. This CDR3 has 15 amino acids. Unmatched junction bases numbered 2, after V lost 4 bases and J lost 4 bases. Germline lookup yields CDR1 SGHNT and CDR2 YYREEE (reference sequence). The CDR3 spells CASSVGLAGGETQYF. CDR3 bases: TGTGCCAGCAGCGTGGGACTAGCGGGAGGAGAGACCCAGTACTTC. Supplemented by reference TRBV5-4 and TRBJ2-5, the full variable domain reads ETGVTQSPTHLIKTRGQQVTLRCSSQSGHNTVSWYQQALGQGPQFIFQYYREEENGRGNFPPRFSGLQFPNYSSELNVNALELDDSALYLCASSVGLAGGETQYFGPGTRLLVL.

The chain links TRBV28 to TRBJ1-5, with 9 bases aligning to TRBD1. The germline V gene has CDR1 MDHEN and CDR2 SYDVKM. The CDR3 covers 15 residues. V lost 5 bases, J lost 9 bases, and 11 bases stayed unmatched. This CDR3 is CASSQQGARSLPQHF. DNA for the CDR3: TGTGCCAGCAGTCAACAGGGGGCGCGTTCGTTGCCCCAGCATTTT.

The chain combines TRBV7-9 with TRBJ1-5, with TRBD1 matching over 8 bases. Germline trimming cut 6 bases from V and 5 bases from J; bases unmatched to any gene: 6. Germline loops: CDR1 SEHNR, CDR2 FQNEAQ (reference sequence). This CDR3 region has 14 residues. DNA for the CDR3: TGTGCCAGCAGTCTCAGGGGGCGCGATCAGCCCCAGCATTTT. Residues: CASSLRGRDQPQHF.

This clone was observed a handful of times. V gene TRBV18 combines with J gene TRBJ2-7; D gene ambiguous. The germline CDR1 and CDR2 sequences are KGHSH and LQKENI. The CDR3 has 14 residues. The V gene lost 3 bases and the J gene lost 0 bases, with 9 bases spanning the gap. CDR3 nucleotide sequence: TGTGCCAGCTCACCCGTCAGATTCTCCTACGAGCAGTACTTC. It is translated as CASSPVRFSYEQYF.

This clone was recorded once. This sequence joins TRBV25-1 and TRBJ1-5, with TRBD1 matching over 7 bases. Per germline, CDR1 MGHDK and CDR2 SYGVNS. The ends lost 6 bases at V and 7 bases at J; junction bases unmatched: 9. The CDR3 is made up of 14 amino acids. CDR3 loop: CASSAGTAGQPQHF. For the CDR3, the DNA is TGTGCCAGCAGCGCCGGGACAGCAGGACAGCCCCAGCATTTT.

This chain connects TRBV7-2 to TRBJ2-1; the match to TRBD1 covers 11 bases. V lost 3 bases, J lost 4 bases, and 8 bases stayed unmatched. Germline CDR1 SGHTA, CDR2 FQGNSA. CDR3 length equals 17 residues. The CDR3 sequence: CASSLGSGTGGYNEQFF. CDR3 coding DNA: TGTGCCAGCAGCTTGGGTTCCGGGACAGGGGGATACAATGAGCAGTTCTTC.

This chain joins TRBV28 and TRBJ2-3; D might be TRBD2 (5 bases). Per germline, CDR1 MDHEN and CDR2 SYDVKM. V lost 2 bases and J lost 0, with 15 bases in between. The CDR3 spans 17 residues. The CDR3 spells CASSLQTAAVSTDTQYF. CDR3 in DNA: TGTGCCAGCAGTTTACAAACAGCGGCAGTGAGCACAGATACGCAGTATTTT. The full variable domain, in which reference TRBV28 and TRBJ2-3 provide the parts outside the CDR3, is DVKVTQSSRYLVKRTGEKVFLECVQDMDHENMFWYRQDPGLGLRLIYFSYDVKMKEKGDIPEGYSVSREKKERFSLILESASTNQTSMYLCASSLQTAAVSTDTQYFGPGTRLTVL.

This clone has a single count. The chain couples TRBV19 to TRBJ1-5; 8 bases map to TRBD1. V lost 7 bases and J lost 5; bases outside the gene matches: 4. Looked up from germline, CDR1 is LNHDA and CDR2 is SQIVND (reference sequence). The CDR3 covers 13 residues. CDR3 residues: CASTPDRDQPQHF. Written as DNA, the CDR3 is TGTGCCAGTACTCCGGACAGGGATCAGCCCCAGCATTTT.